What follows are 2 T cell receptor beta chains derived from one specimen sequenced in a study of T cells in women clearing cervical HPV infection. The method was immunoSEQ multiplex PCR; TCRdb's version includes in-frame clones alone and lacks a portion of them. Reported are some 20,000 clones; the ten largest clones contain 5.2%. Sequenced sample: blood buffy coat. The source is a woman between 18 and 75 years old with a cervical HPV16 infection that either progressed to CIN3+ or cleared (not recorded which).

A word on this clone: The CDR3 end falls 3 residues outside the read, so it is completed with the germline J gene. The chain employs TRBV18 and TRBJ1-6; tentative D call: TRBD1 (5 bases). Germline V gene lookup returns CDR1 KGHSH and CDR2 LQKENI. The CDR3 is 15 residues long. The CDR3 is CASSPLRVKRGSLHF. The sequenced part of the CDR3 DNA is TGTGCCAGCTCACCCCTTCGTGTCAAAAGGGGTTCC.

The DNA read from the CDR3 is TGTGCCAGCAGTGGGCTAGCGGGGGGAGGGGATACC. Translating gives CASSGLAGGGDT. The CDR3, in full, reads CASSGLAGGGDTYTF. The gene calls are TRBV2 and TRBJ1-2, with D tentatively TRBD1 (5 bases). The DNA ends 3 residues before the CDR3 does, and the rest of the CDR3 is filled in from the germline J gene. The CDR3 is made up of 15 amino acids. The V gene's germline CDR1 is SNHLY and CDR2 FYNNEI.